These 20 T cell receptor gamma chains share one sample of origin, sequenced in a study of gamma-delta chains in newborns, infants, children. TCRdb reran clone calling via CATT on the reads. This table holds over 550 gamma-chain clones, about 32% found once. Sequenced: blood. All receptors come from a child who was a newborn, infant or young child, either healthy, febrile or measles-vaccinated (not recorded which).

This clone is deemed large (0.1 to 1%). Other DNA sequences of this sample code for an identical CDR3. This chain links TRGV9 with TRGJP. Germline matching of the DNA provided the J gene here, since TCRdb leaves it blank. J gave up 4 bases and V 1 base, and 4 bases lay outside the gene matches. The CDR3 has 17 amino acids. The germline gives CDR1 GITISATS, CDR2 ISYDGTV (reference sequence). The CDR3 region is CALWEVPQELGKKIKVF. In DNA, the CDR3 is TGTGCCTTGTGGGAGGTCCCCCAAGAGTTGGGCAAAAAAATCAAGGTATTT.

This clone was picked up a small number of times. The rearrangement uses TRGV9 and TRGJP. Because TCRdb records no J gene, it was assigned here through a match of the DNA to germline. CDR1 is GITISATS and CDR2 is ISYDGTV in the germline V gene (reference sequence). The CDR3 runs to 18 residues. V shed 3 bases, J shed 4 bases, and the junction held 9 bases outside the gene matches. The CDR3: CALWELPPQELGKKIKVF. CDR3 bases: TGTGCCTTGTGGGAGCTTCCCCCTCAAGAGTTGGGCAAAAAAATCAAGGTATTT.

CDR3 DNA sequence: TGTGCCTTGTGGGAGTACGAGTTGGGCAAAAAAATCAAGGTATTT. Protein: CALWEYELGKKIKVF. The V gene is TRGV9, the J gene TRGJP. The J gene is not listed in TCRdb, so it was assigned here from a DNA match to germline. The germline CDR1 and CDR2 sequences are GITISATS and ISYDGTV (reference sequence). The CDR3 totals 15 residues. Losses at the gene ends were 3 bases for V and 7 bases for J; bases not matched to a gene: 3.

A word on this clone: Distinct nucleotide sequences in the sample also encode this CDR3. The chain joins TRGV5 to TRGJ1 or TRGJ2. Germline matching of the DNA provided the J gene here, since TCRdb leaves it blank. This CDR3 has 10 amino acids. Trimming at V came to 9 bases and at J to 6 bases, leaving 5 bases not matched to a gene. Germline V gene sequence: CDR1 VINAFY, CDR2 YDVSNSKD. The CDR3 sequence: CATQPYKKLF. The CDR3, as DNA: TGTGCCACCCAACCTTATAAGAAACTCTTT.

A word on this clone: This may be a read error: a much more frequent sequence differs by one nucleotide. V gene TRGV2 combines with J gene TRGJP2. In the absence of a J gene in TCRdb, the DNA was matched to germline to assign it here. The germline V gene has CDR1 EGSNGY and CDR2 YDSYNSKV. This CDR3 is built from 14 residues. This CDR3 is CATWDGSSEWIKTF. The CDR3 DNA reads TGTGCCACCTGGGACGGAAGTAGTGAATGGATCAAGACGTTT.

This clone is classed as large. The sample has other DNA sequences that encode this CDR3 too. The chain has TRGV2 and TRGJP1. This CDR3 is built from 14 residues. In germline, CDR1 is EGSNGY, CDR2 YDSYNSKV. V was pared by 2 bases and J by 5 bases, with 5 bases of the junction left unmatched. DNA for the CDR3: TGTGCCACCTGGGACGTTCCTACTGGTTGGTTCAAGATATTT. It encodes CATWDVPTGWFKIF.

The chain uses TRGV9 and TRGJP1. TCRdb supplies no J gene; here it was assigned by aligning the nucleotide sequence to germline. The CDR3 spans 14 residues. Germline CDR1 and CDR2: GITISATS and ISYDGTV (reference sequence). V shed 6 bases and J 0 bases; nucleotides not matched to a gene: 4. CDR3 protein: CALWKHTTGWFKIF. The DNA of the CDR3 is TGTGCCTTGTGGAAACATACCACTGGTTGGTTCAAGATATTT.

Only a few counts were recorded for this clone. Possible read error: a much larger clone is one base away. This rearrangement joins TRGV8 to TRGJ1 or TRGJ2. Here the J gene came from matching the DNA to germline, since TCRdb omits it. The V and J ends lost 2 bases and 5 bases, in that order; junction bases with no gene match: 0. The germline CDR1 and CDR2 sequences are VENAVY and YDSYNSRV. The CDR3 is 11 amino acids. CDR3 in amino acids: CATWDNYKKLF. In nucleotides, the CDR3 is TGTGCCACCTGGGATAATTATAAGAAACTCTTT.

Judged by abundance, this clone is large. The chain uses TRGV9 and TRGJP. The J gene was not available in TCRdb and was assigned here by matching the DNA to germline segments. Germline V gene sequence: CDR1 GITISATS, CDR2 ISYDGTV (reference sequence). This CDR3 is 16 amino acids long. V trimming: 3 bases; J trimming: 4 bases; junction bases outside the gene matches: 3. This CDR3 is CALWETQELGKKIKVF. The CDR3 DNA follows: TGTGCCTTGTGGGAGACTCAAGAGTTGGGCAAAAAAATCAAGGTATTT.

The CDR3 nucleotides read TGTGCCTTGTGGGAGCAAGAGGGAGAGTTGGGCAAAAAAATCAAGGTATTT. Translated: CALWEQEGELGKKIKVF. The chain recombines TRGV9 with TRGJP. The J gene, not given by TCRdb, was assigned here from a germline match of the nucleotide sequence. Germline CDR1 GITISATS, CDR2 ISYDGTV (reference sequence). Trimming removed 3 bases from V and 6 bases from J; junction bases left unmatched: 8. The CDR3 is 17 residues long.

Comment on this clone: This could be a read error, since a much larger clone is one nucleotide away. The gene calls are TRGV9 and TRGJP. The J gene, left out of TCRdb, was set here by checking the DNA against germline. CDR3 size: 17 residues. Germline V gene lookup returns CDR1 GITISATS and CDR2 ISYDGTV (reference sequence). The DNA of the CDR3 is TGTGCCTTGTGGAAGGTGCCAGAAGAGTTGGGCAAAAAAATCAAGGTATTT. As protein: CALWKVPEELGKKIKVF.

This clone counts as hyperexpanded. With a much larger clone just one base away, this may be a read error. This chain connects TRGV9 to TRGJP. Trimming took 0 bases from V and 5 from J; bases not matched to a gene: 1. Germline assignment: CDR1 GITISATS and CDR2 ISYDGTV (reference sequence). The CDR3 consists of 16 residues. The DNA for the CDR3 is TGTGCCTTGTGGGAGGTGAAAGAGTTGGGCAAAAAAATCAAGGTATTT. Amino acids: CALWEVKELGKKIKVF.

This clone was picked up one time. The junction does not match germline at one end; this may be a read error. Other DNA sequences within the sample encode an identical CDR3. Here the CDR3 DNA reads TGTGCCCTGTGGGAACATACCACTGGTTGGTTCAAGATATTT. This translates into CALWEHTTGWFKIF. The V call is TRGV9, the J call TRGJP1. TCRdb is silent on the J gene; assignment here came from matching the DNA to germline. The V gene's germline CDR1 is GITISATS and CDR2 ISYDGTV (reference sequence). The CDR3 sequence is 14 residues long.

A note on this clone: Other DNA sequences in this specimen translate into the identical CDR3. This rearrangement joins TRGV9 to TRGJP. TCRdb records no J gene; here it was assigned by comparing the DNA to germline. The ends lost 0 bases at V and 4 bases at J; junction bases unmatched: 3. Germline-derived CDR1 and CDR2 are GITISATS and ISYDGTV (reference sequence). This CDR3 spans 17 amino acids. CDR3 in amino acids: CALWEVRQELGKKIKVF. The CDR3 DNA follows: TGTGCCTTGTGGGAGGTGCGACAAGAGTTGGGCAAAAAAATCAAGGTATTT.

The genes are TRGV9 and TRGJP. TCRdb supplies no J gene; here it was assigned by aligning the nucleotide sequence to germline. Germline CDR1 GITISATS, CDR2 ISYDGTV (reference sequence). J lost 7 bases, V lost 3 bases, and 9 bases had no gene match. The CDR3 is made up of 17 amino acids. CDR3 region: CALWELPRELGKKIKVF. As DNA, the CDR3 is TGTGCCTTGTGGGAGTTACCAAGGGAGTTGGGCAAAAAAATCAAGGTATTT.

To note about this clone: Other nucleotide sequences in the sample specify the same CDR3. The chain couples TRGV9 to TRGJP. The J gene, missing from TCRdb, was assigned here through DNA to germline matching. J gave up 4 bases and V 4 bases, and 4 bases lay outside the gene matches. The length of the CDR3 is 16 residues. From germline, CDR1 is GITISATS and CDR2 ISYDGTV (reference sequence). The CDR3 protein is CALWDRQELGKKIKVF. CDR3 coding DNA: TGTGCCTTGTGGGACCGTCAAGAGTTGGGCAAAAAAATCAAGGTATTT.

The rearrangement links TRGV4 to TRGJ1 or TRGJ2. Assignment of the J gene here rests on matching the DNA to germline, because TCRdb gives none. Unmatched junction bases numbered 2, after V lost 0 bases and J lost 3 bases. This CDR3 contains 13 residues. The germline V gene encodes CDR1 EGSTGY and CDR2 YDSYTSSV. The CDR3 loop reads CATWDGLYYKKLF. DNA of the CDR3: TGTGCCACCTGGGATGGGCTTTATTATAAGAAACTCTTT.

The chain is built from TRGV2 and TRGJ1 or TRGJ2. TCRdb supplies no J gene; here it was assigned by aligning the nucleotide sequence to germline. The CDR3 sequence is 13 residues long. V was clipped by 3 bases and J by 4 bases; unmatched bases: 6. Germline CDR1 EGSNGY, CDR2 YDSYNSKV. The CDR3 DNA follows: TGTGCCACCTGGGACTGGCGATATTATAAGAAACTCTTT. Protein sequence: CATWDWRYYKKLF.

Points on this clone: The junction and the germline gene differ at one end; a read error may be behind it. The DNA for the CDR3 is TGTGCCGCCTGGGACAGGCCGAATTATTATAAGAAACTCTTT. It specifies CAAWDRPNYYKKLF. The rearrangement uses TRGV3 and TRGJ1 or TRGJ2. The J gene, absent from TCRdb, was called here by matching the DNA to germline. There are 14 residues in the CDR3. The germline V gene has CDR1 VTNTFY and CDR2 YDVSTARD (reference sequence).

As concerns this clone: Sequence at one end of the junction differs from germline and may be a read error. The chain employs TRGV2 and TRGJ1 or TRGJ2. TCRdb supplies no J gene; here it was assigned by aligning the nucleotide sequence to germline. CDR1 is EGSNGY, CDR2 YDSYNSKV, per germline. The CDR3 runs to 13 residues. CDR3 sequence: CAAWDGPWYKKLF. The CDR3 bases are TGTGCCGCCTGGGACGGGCCCTGGTATAAGAAACTCTTT.